Described below is a single TCR beta chain sequence and its context. Using immunoSEQ multiplex PCR, the repertoire was profiled, and TCRdb retains in-frame clones only, with some absent. The top ten hold over 0.35% of the sample, which has 73,000 or so clones, about 93% seen once. This specimen comes from a study of OX40 agonist ivuxolimab in advanced cancers. The CDR3 sequence is 16 residues long. V lost 0 bases to trimming and J lost 6 bases; unmatched junction nucleotides: 5. CDR1 is SEHNR, CDR2 FQNEAQ, per germline (reference sequence). J is TRBJ2-7 and V is TRBV7-9; 13 nucleotides align to TRBD2. Sequencing used CD4+ or CD8+ T cells sorted from blood, obtained in a trial of the OX40 agonist ivuxolimab. The receptor comes from an adult with an advanced solid tumor such as melanoma, head and neck, liver or kidney cancer. The CDR3 nucleotides read TGTGCCAGCAGCTTAGCCGGGACTAGCGGGACGGGCGAGCAGTACTTC. Translated: CASSLAGTSGTGEQYF.